This T cell receptor beta chain stems from a study of T cells in Graves' hyperthyroidism and ophthalmopathy. In the study overall: Blood from the periphery was taken at initial diagnosis, before any treatment. Study-wide results and caveats: Blood held most thyroid clonotypes expanded above 0.001 frequency.

The study defined stable Graves' hyperthyroidism as no ophthalmopathy progression within 18 months. Clinical symptoms, serum thyroxine and TRAb, thyroid ultrasound and orbital computed tomography together formed the diagnostic basis. The V and J ends lost 3 bases and 1 base respectively, with 9 bases between them. Germline loops: CDR1 LGHDT, CDR2 YNNKEL (reference sequence). This CDR3 has 14 residues. There are a few counts of this clonotype. Antigen: not known. RNA transcripts were the template for amplifying TCR beta CDR3 regions. Initially, a first-round RT-PCR of the TCR CDR3 employed the HTBI primer set. From the multiplex PCR reads, TCRdb called clonotypes with MiXCR, one entry per CDR3 protein. The data contain 550,000 to 600,000 distinct CDR3 sequences, 16% of them singletons.

The clonotype comes from a woman under 30 with Graves' hyperthyroidism. Sequencing was done on a sample of blood. This rearrangement joins TRBV3-1 to TRBJ2-5; TRBD2 is a possible D gene (5 bases). The DNA for the CDR3 is TGTGCCAGCAGCCATCCGGGAACCCAAGAGACCCAGTACTTC. Protein sequence: CASSHPGTQETQYF.